The clone carrying this T cell receptor beta chain was observed many times. The CDR3 is made up of 14 amino acids. V shed 4 bases and J 1 base; nucleotides not matched to a gene: 4. From germline, CDR1 is SGHRS and CDR2 YFSETQ. The source material, RNA transcripts, was used to amplify TCR beta CDR3 regions. The HTBI set primed first-round TCR CDR3 RT-PCR. Via MiXCR, TCRdb re-called the multiplex PCR reads, giving one row per CDR3 protein. The repertoire has about 400,000 distinct CDR3 sequences, around 15% of them found once; the top ten carry 25% to 30%. These data belong to a study of T cells in Graves' hyperthyroidism and ophthalmopathy.

The sequencing sample was made of blood. This chain connects TRBV5-1 to TRBJ2-7, with 8 bases matching TRBD2. The TCR was taken from a man between 50 and 59 years old with Graves' ophthalmopathy. CDR3 region: CASSHSGISYEQYF. Here the CDR3 DNA reads TGCGCCAGCAGCCATAGCGGGATTTCCTACGAGCAGTACTTC.